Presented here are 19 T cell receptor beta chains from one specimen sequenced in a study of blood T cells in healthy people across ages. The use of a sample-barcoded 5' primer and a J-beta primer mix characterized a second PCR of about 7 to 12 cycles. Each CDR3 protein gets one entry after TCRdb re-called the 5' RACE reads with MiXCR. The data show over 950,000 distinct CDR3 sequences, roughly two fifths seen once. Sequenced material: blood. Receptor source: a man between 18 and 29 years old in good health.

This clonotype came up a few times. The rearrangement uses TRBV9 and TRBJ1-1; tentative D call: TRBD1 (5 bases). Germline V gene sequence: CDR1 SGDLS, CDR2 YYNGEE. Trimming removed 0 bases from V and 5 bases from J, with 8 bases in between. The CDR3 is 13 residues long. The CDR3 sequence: CASSVGGATEAFF. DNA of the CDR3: TGTGCCAGCAGCGTAGGGGGCGCGACTGAAGCTTTCTTT.

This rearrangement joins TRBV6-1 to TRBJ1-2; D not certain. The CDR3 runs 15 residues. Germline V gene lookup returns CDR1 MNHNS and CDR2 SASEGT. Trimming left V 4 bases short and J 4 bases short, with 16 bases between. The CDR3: CASSASPDGGYGYTF. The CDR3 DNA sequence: TGTGCCAGCAGTGCTTCTCCGGACGGAGGCTATGGCTACACCTTC.

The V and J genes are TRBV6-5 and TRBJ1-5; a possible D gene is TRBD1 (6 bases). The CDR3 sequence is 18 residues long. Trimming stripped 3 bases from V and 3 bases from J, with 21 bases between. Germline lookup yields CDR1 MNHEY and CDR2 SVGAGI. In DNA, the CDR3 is TGTGCCAGCAGTTATGGACAGCGAACGGGGGGCAACAATCAGCCCCAGCATTTT. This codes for CASSYGQRTGGNNQPQHF.

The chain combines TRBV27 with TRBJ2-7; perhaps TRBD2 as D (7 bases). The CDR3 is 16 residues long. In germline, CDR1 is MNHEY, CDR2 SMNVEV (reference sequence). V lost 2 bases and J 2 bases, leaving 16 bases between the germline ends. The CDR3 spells CASSLGRGGTTYEQYF. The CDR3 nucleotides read TGTGCCAGCAGTTTAGGGAGGGGGGGGACCACCTACGAGCAGTACTTC.

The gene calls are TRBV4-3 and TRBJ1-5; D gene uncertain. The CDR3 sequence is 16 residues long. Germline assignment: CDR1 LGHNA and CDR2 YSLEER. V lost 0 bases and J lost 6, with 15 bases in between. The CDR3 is CASSQELAEDAQPQHF. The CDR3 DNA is TGCGCCAGCAGCCAAGAATTGGCAGAAGATGCTCAGCCCCAGCATTTT.

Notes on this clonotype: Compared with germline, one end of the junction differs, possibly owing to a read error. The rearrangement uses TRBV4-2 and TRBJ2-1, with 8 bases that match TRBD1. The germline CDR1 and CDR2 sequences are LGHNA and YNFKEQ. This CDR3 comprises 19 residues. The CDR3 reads CAGSPRPGRTGNPYNEQFF. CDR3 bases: TGTGCCGGCAGCCCGCGGCCTGGAAGGACAGGGAATCCCTACAATGAGCAGTTCTTC.

The CDR3 is CATSPERANEKLFF. In nucleotides, the CDR3 is TGTGCCACCAGCCCCGAGAGGGCCAATGAAAAACTGTTTTTT. The chain carries TRBV15 and TRBJ1-4, with no clear D. CDR1 is LNHNV, CDR2 YYDKDF, per germline (reference sequence). The V end lost 5 bases, the J end lost 5 bases, and 12 bases lay between the germline ends. CDR3 length: 14 amino acids.

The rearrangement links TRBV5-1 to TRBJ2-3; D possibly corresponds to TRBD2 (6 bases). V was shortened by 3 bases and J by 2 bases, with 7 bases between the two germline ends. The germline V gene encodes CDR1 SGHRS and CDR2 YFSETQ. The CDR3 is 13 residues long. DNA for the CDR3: TGCGCCAGCAGCTGGGACTTCACAGATACGCAGTATTTT. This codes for CASSWDFTDTQYF.

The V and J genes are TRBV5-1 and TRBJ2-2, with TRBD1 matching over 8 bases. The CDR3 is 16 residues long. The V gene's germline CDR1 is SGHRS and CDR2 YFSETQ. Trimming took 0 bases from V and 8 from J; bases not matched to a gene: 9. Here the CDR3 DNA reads TGCGCCAGCAGCTTGGCTACGGACAGGGTTGGTGGGGAGCTGTTTTTT. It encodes CASSLATDRVGGELFF.

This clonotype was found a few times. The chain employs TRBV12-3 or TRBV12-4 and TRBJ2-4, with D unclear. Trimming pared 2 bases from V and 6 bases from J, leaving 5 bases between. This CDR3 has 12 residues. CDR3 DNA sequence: TGTGCCAGCAGTTTAAGGCTAAACATTCAGTACTTC. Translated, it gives CASSLRLNIQYF.

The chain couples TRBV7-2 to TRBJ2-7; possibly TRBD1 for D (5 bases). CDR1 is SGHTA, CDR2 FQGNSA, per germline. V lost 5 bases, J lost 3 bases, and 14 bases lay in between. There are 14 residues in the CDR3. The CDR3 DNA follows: TGTGCCAGCAGCCGAAGTTCAGGGAACTACGAGCAGTACTTC. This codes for CASSRSSGNYEQYF.

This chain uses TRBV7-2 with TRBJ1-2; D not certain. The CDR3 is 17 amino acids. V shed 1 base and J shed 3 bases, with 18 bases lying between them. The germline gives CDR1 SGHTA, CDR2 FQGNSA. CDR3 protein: CASSLDLVRSRDYGYTF. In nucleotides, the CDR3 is TGTGCCAGCAGCTTAGATTTGGTCAGGTCTAGGGACTATGGCTACACCTTC.

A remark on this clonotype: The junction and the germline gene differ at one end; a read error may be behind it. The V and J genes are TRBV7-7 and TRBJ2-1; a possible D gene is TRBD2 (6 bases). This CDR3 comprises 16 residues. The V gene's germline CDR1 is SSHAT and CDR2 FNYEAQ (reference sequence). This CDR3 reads CASSPGGASSYNEQFF. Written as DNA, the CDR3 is TGTGCTAGCAGCCCTGGCGGGGCGTCCTCCTACAATGAGCAGTTCTTC. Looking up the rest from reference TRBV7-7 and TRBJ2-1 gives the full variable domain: GAGVSQSPRYKVTKRGQDVTLRCDPISSHATLYWYQQALGQGPEFLTYFNYEAQPDKSGLPSDRFSAERPEGSISTLTIQRTEQRDSAMYRCASSPGGASSYNEQFFGPGTRLTVL.

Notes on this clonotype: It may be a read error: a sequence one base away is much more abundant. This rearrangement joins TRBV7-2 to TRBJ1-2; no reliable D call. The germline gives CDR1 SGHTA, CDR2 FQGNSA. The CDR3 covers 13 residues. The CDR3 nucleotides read TGTGCCAGCAGCCGGAGCTCTAACTATGACTACACCTTC. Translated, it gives CASSRSSNYDYTF. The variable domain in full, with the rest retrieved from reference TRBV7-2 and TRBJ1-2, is GAGVSQSPSNKVTEKGKDVELRCDPISGHTALYWYRQSLGQGLEFLIYFQGNSAPDKSGLPSDRFSAERTGGSVSTLTIQRTQQEDSAVYLCASSRSSNYDYTFGSGTRLTVV.

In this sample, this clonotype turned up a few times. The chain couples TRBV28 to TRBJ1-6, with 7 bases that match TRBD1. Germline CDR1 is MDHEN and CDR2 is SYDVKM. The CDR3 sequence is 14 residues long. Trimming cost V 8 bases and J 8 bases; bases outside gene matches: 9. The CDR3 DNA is TGTGCCAGCTCACCCAGGACAGGCCATTCACCCCTCCACTTT. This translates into CASSPRTGHSPLHF.

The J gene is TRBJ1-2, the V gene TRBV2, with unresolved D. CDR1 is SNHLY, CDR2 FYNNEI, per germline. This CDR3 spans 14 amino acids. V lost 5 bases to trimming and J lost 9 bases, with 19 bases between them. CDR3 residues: CASSPQRGLYSYTF. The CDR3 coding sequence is TGTGCCAGCAGTCCCCAGAGAGGCCTATATAGCTACACCTTC. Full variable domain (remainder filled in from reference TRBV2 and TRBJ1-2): EPEVTQTPSHQVTQMGQEVILRCVPISNHLYFYWYRQILGQKVEFLVSFYNNEISEKSEIFDDQFSVERPDGSNFTLKIRSTKLEDSAMYFCASSPQRGLYSYTFGSGTRLTVV.

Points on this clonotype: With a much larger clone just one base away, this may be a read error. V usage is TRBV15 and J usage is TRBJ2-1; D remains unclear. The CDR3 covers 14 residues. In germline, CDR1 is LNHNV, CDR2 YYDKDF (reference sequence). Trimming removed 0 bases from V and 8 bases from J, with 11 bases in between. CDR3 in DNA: TGTGCCACCAGCAGAGAACTCACATACCATGAGCAGTTCTTC. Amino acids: CATSRELTYHEQFF.

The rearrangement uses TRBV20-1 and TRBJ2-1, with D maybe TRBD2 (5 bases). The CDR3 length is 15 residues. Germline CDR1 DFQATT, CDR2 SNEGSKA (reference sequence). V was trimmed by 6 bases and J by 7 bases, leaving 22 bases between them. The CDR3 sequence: CSAIGWAGPENEQFF. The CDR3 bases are TGCAGTGCCATCGGGTGGGCGGGTCCGGAGAATGAGCAGTTCTTC.

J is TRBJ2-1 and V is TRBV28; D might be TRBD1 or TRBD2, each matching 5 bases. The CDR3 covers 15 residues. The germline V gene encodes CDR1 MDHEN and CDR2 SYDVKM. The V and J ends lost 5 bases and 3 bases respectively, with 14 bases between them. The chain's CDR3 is CASSPPGRIYNEQFF. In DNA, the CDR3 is TGTGCCAGCAGTCCTCCGGGACGCATCTACAATGAGCAGTTCTTC.